What follows is one T cell receptor beta chain and its context. Antigen specificity is unknown. This entry comes from a study of cytomegalovirus exposure and HLA in healthy donors. Study-level information: A prior study identified 110 million or so unique TCR beta sequences from about 180 million T cells.

Primers included in the PCR were 60 Vbeta and 13 Jbeta primers. Clones were read by immunoSEQ multiplex PCR, and TCRdb kept only the in-frame ones, dropping some. This table holds under 200,000 clones, approximately 77% found once. The CDR3 totals 19 residues. Between the trimmed V and J ends, which lost 0 bases and 3 bases, there was a span of 24 bases. Germline V lookup: CDR1 SGHTS, CDR2 YDEGEE. Study results and limitations: Several of the most significant clusters appeared linked to common viral pathogens, based on a later analysis. Earlier analysis found most TCR beta V segments productive about 87% or about 30% of the time.

The TCR originated in a male donor in good health and CMV-seropositive. The rearrangement joins TRBV5-8 to TRBJ1-1, with D possibly TRBD1 on 6 matching bases. The sample taken for sequencing was PBMCs. The chain's CDR3 is CASSLAFRDNRGYYTEAFF. The DNA for the CDR3 is TGTGCCAGCAGCTTGGCCTTCCGGGACAATAGGGGATATTACACTGAAGCTTTCTTT.